Below are 17 T cell receptor beta chains sequenced from a single sample in a study of neoadjuvant anti-PD-1 for oral cavity cancer. The data were produced by immunoSEQ multiplex PCR, yet TCRdb's version contains in-frame clones alone and is incomplete. The table shows approximately 68,000 clones, with about 90% occurring only once. This sample's time point: after neoadjuvant nivolumab, at surgical resection. Sequenced here: PBMCs, sampled after nivolumab (anti-PD-1) treatment. These receptors were collected from a person between 40 and 80 years old with oral cavity squamous cell carcinoma.

The V gene is TRBV5-1, the J gene TRBJ1-4; D is uncertain. Trimming removed 1 base from V and 0 bases from J, with 7 bases in between. Germline CDR1 is SGHRS and CDR2 is YFSETQ. The CDR3 length is 15 residues. This CDR3 reads CASSLNSATNEKLFF. The CDR3 coding sequence is TGCGCCAGCAGCTTGAACAGTGCAACTAATGAAAAACTGTTTTTT.

J is TRBJ2-1 and V is TRBV6-1; unclear D gene. This CDR3 is 13 amino acids long. Germline CDR1 reads MNHNS; CDR2 reads SASEGT. V dropped 3 bases and J dropped 4 bases, with 7 bases sitting between them. This CDR3 is CASSEPPYNEQFF. Written as DNA, the CDR3 is TGTGCCAGCAGTGAGCCCCCATACAATGAGCAGTTCTTC.

The chain couples TRBV28 to TRBJ1-2, with a weak D call TRBD1 (6 bases). Germline values: CDR1 MDHEN, CDR2 SYDVKM. The CDR3 extends over 13 amino acids. V lost 5 bases and J lost 4, with 11 bases in between. DNA for the CDR3: TGTGCCAGCAGTACTGACAGGCCCTATGGCTACACCTTC. Translated, it gives CASSTDRPYGYTF.

V is TRBV7-3 and J is TRBJ2-3; 8 nucleotides align to TRBD2. CDR3 size: 14 residues. The J segment lost 4 bases and the V segment lost 8 bases, leaving 8 bases of the junction unmatched. Germline V gene data show CDR1 as SGHTA and CDR2 as FQGTGA. CDR3 in amino acids: CASGTGTRADTQYF. In nucleotides, the CDR3 is TGTGCCAGCGGAACCGGGACTAGGGCAGATACGCAGTATTTT.

This chain connects TRBV2 to TRBJ1-1; D not resolved. The CDR3 runs to 13 residues. CDR1 SNHLY and CDR2 FYNNEI come from the germline V gene. The V end lost 1 base, the J end lost 5 bases, and 8 bases lay between the germline ends. The CDR3 reads CASSEEMGTEAFF. Written as DNA, the CDR3 is TGTGCCAGCAGTGAAGAGATGGGGACTGAAGCTTTCTTT.

V usage is TRBV9 and J usage is TRBJ1-4, with no clear D. Germline assignment: CDR1 SGDLS and CDR2 YYNGEE. This CDR3 is 16 amino acids long. Trimming removed 0 bases at V and 2 bases at J, with 11 bases between. The CDR3 coding sequence is TGTGCCAGCAGCGTAGGTCTGGGGTGGACTAATGAAAAACTGTTTTTT. Translated: CASSVGLGWTNEKLFF.

The V gene is TRBV5-6, the J gene TRBJ2-1; D perhaps matches TRBD1 (6 bases). V was pared by 6 bases and J by 3 bases, with 22 bases between. Germline V gene sequence: CDR1 SGHDT, CDR2 YYEEEE. The CDR3 is 17 amino acids. The CDR3 region is CASNKFSRDKLYNEQFF. The CDR3 coding sequence is TGTGCCAGCAACAAGTTTAGCCGGGACAAACTCTACAATGAGCAGTTCTTC.

The chain joins TRBV30 to TRBJ1-2; tentatively, D is TRBD1 (6 bases). Germline lookup yields CDR1 GTSNPN and CDR2 SVGIG (reference sequence). There are 11 residues in the CDR3. V lost 7 bases and J lost 5, with 11 bases in between. The CDR3 sequence is CASGQMYGYTF. CDR3 bases: TGTGCCTCTGGACAGATGTATGGCTACACCTTC.

V is TRBV2 and J is TRBJ1-5; D perhaps matches TRBD1 (6 bases). The CDR3 loop spans 13 amino acids. Germline V gives CDR1 SNHLY, CDR2 FYNNEI. V dropped 5 bases and J dropped 5 bases, with 10 bases sitting between them. This CDR3 is CASSRTEDQPQHF. Here the CDR3 DNA reads TGTGCCAGCAGTCGGACAGAAGATCAGCCCCAGCATTTT.

V gene TRBV11-2 combines with J gene TRBJ2-5; D is unresolved. CDR3 size: 11 residues. Germline V lookup: CDR1 SGHAT, CDR2 FQNNGV. V was cut by 5 bases and J by 4 bases, with 5 bases left in between. For the CDR3, the DNA is TGTGCCAGCAGCGTCCGAGAGACCCAGTACTTC. Amino acid sequence: CASSVRETQYF. Full variable domain (missing parts from reference TRBV11-2 and TRBJ2-5): EAGVAQSPRYKIIEKRQSVAFWCNPISGHATLYWYQQILGQGPKLLIQFQNNGVVDDSQLPKDRFSAERLKGVDSTLKIQPAKLEDSAVYLCASSVRETQYFGPGTRLLVL.

The V call is TRBV6-1, the J call TRBJ2-7; no clear D. V lost 4 bases and J 0 bases, leaving 10 bases between the germline ends. The CDR3 contains 14 residues. Looked up from germline, CDR1 is MNHNS and CDR2 is SASEGT. The chain's CDR3 is CASSGISSSYEQYF. In DNA form, the CDR3 reads TGTGCCAGCAGTGGAATCTCCAGCTCCTACGAGCAGTACTTC.

This clone was observed a single time. J is TRBJ1-1 and V is TRBV7-9; tentatively, D is TRBD1 (6 bases). From germline, CDR1 is SEHNR and CDR2 FQNEAQ (reference sequence). V lost 5 bases to trimming and J lost 0 bases, with 13 bases between them. The CDR3 has 15 residues. Here the CDR3 DNA reads TGTGCCAGCAGCCCGAGGGGGAGATTGAACACTGAAGCTTTCTTT. Its protein product is CASSPRGRLNTEAFF.

This chain's CDR3 is CASSELGLIAGGHTDTQYF. CDR3 DNA sequence: TGTGCCAGCAGTGAATTGGGGCTGATAGCGGGGGGCCACACAGATACGCAGTATTTT. This chain uses TRBV6-1 with TRBJ2-3; 10 positions agree with TRBD2. With V trimmed by 2 bases and J by 2 bases, 13 bases remained unmatched. CDR1 and CDR2 (germline): MNHNS, SASEGT. This CDR3 has 19 residues.

J is TRBJ2-7 and V is TRBV5-1; D might be TRBD2 (6 bases). The CDR3 extends over 13 amino acids. Deletions cut 9 bases from V and 0 bases from J, with 13 bases between. CDR1 and CDR2 (germline): SGHRS, YFSETQ. CDR3 in amino acids: CATSISGSYEQYF. The CDR3, as DNA: TGCGCCACCTCGATTAGCGGCTCCTACGAGCAGTACTTC.

J is TRBJ2-1 and V is TRBV5-4; D not certain. The CDR3 has 15 amino acids. V was pared by 6 bases and J by 1 base, with 14 bases between. Germline CDR1 reads SGHNT; CDR2 reads YYREEE (reference sequence). The CDR3 region is CASTVDRISYNEQFF. In DNA, the CDR3 is TGTGCCAGCACCGTCGACCGGATTTCCTACAATGAGCAGTTCTTC. Together with reference TRBV5-4 and TRBJ2-1, the CDR3 gives the full variable domain: ETGVTQSPTHLIKTRGQQVTLRCSSQSGHNTVSWYQQALGQGPQFIFQYYREEENGRGNFPPRFSGLQFPNYSSELNVNALELDDSALYLCASTVDRISYNEQFFGPGTRLTVL.

The chain carries TRBV7-9 and TRBJ2-5; D uncertain. Deletions cut 3 bases from V and 5 bases from J, with 10 bases between. This CDR3 is built from 13 residues. Per the germline V gene, CDR1 is SEHNR and CDR2 is FQNEAQ (reference sequence). The CDR3 loop reads CASSFGVKETQYF. DNA of the CDR3: TGTGCCAGCAGCTTTGGCGTGAAGGAGACCCAGTACTTC.

The chain uses TRBV4-1 and TRBJ1-1, with D tentatively TRBD1 (5 bases). The germline CDR1 and CDR2 sequences are MGHRA and YSYEKL. This CDR3 contains 16 residues. Trimming stripped 4 bases from V and 0 bases from J, with 15 bases between. The CDR3 nucleotides read TGCGCCAGCAGCCCACGAGCGGGCAGGGTGAACACTGAAGCTTTCTTT. This codes for CASSPRAGRVNTEAFF.